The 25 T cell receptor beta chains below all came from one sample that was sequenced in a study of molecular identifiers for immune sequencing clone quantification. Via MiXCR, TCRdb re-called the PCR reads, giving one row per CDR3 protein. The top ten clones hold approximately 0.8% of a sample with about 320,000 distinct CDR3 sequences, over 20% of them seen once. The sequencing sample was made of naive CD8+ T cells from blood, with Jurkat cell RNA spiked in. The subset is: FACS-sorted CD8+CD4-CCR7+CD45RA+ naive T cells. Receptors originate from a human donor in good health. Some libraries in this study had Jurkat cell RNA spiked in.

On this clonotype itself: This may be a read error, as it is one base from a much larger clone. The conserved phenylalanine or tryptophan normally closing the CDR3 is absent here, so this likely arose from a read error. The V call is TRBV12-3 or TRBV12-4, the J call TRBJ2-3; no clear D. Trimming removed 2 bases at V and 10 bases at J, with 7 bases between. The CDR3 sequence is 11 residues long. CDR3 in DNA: TGTGCCAGCAGTTTACTAGAATCGCAGTATCTT. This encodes CASSLLESQYL.

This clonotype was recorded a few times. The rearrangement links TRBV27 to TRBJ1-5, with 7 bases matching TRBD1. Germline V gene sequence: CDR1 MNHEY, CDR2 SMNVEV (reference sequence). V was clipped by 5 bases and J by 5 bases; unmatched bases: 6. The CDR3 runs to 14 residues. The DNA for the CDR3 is TGTGCCAGCAGTCCTCGACAGGGTGATCAGCCCCAGCATTTT. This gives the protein CASSPRQGDQPQHF.

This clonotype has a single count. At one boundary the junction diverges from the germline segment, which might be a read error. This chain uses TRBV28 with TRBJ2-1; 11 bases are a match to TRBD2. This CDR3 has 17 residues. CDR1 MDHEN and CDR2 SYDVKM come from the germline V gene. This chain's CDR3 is CASSSRLAGHIYHEQFF. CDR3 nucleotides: TGTGCCAGCAGTTCCAGACTAGCGGGACACATCTACCATGAGCAGTTCTTC.

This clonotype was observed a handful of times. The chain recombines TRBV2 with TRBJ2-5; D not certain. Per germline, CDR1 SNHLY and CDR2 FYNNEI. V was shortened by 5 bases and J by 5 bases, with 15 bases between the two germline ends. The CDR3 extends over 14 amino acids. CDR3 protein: CASSPRSQPETQYF. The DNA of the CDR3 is TGTGCCAGCAGTCCCCGCTCCCAGCCGGAGACCCAGTACTTC.

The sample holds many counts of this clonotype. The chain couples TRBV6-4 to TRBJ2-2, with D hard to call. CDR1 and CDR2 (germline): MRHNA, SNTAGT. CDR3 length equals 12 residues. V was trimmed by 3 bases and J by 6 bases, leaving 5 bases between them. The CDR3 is CASSEISGELFF. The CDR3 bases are TGTGCCAGCAGTGAGATCTCCGGGGAGCTGTTTTTT.

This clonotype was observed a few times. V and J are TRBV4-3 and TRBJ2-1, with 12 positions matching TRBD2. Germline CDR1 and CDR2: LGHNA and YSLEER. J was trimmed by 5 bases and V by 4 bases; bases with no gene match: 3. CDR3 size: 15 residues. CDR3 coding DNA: TGCGCCAGCAGCCGGAGACTAGCGGGGGACAATGAGCAGTTCTTC. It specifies CASSRRLAGDNEQFF.

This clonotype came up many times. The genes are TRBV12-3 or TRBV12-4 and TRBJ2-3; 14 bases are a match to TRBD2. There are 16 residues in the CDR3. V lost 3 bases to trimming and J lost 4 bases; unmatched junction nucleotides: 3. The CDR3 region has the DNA TGTGCCAGCAGTTTGACTAGCGGGAGGGGGTCAGATACGCAGTATTTT. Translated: CASSLTSGRGSDTQYF.

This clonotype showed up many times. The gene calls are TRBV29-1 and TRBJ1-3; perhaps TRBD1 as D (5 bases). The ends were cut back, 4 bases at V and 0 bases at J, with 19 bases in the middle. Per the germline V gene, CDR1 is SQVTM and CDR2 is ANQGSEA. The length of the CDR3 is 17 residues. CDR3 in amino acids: CSVVDLWGEASGNTIYF. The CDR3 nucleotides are TGCAGCGTTGTTGATCTTTGGGGGGAAGCCTCTGGAAACACCATATATTTT.

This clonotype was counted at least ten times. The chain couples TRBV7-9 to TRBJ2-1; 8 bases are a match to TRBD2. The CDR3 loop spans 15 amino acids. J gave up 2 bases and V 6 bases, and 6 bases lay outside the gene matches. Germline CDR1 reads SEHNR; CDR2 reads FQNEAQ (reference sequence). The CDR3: CASREASGPYNEQFF. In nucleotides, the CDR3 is TGTGCCAGCAGAGAAGCTAGCGGGCCCTACAATGAGCAGTTCTTC.

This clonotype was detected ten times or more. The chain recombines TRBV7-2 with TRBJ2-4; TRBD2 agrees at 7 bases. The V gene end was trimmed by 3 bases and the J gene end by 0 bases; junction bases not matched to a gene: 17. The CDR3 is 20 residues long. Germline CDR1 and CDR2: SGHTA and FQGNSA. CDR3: CASSFRTSEGLILAKNIQYF. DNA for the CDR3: TGTGCCAGCAGCTTCAGGACTAGTGAGGGCCTAATTCTAGCCAAAAACATTCAGTACTTC.

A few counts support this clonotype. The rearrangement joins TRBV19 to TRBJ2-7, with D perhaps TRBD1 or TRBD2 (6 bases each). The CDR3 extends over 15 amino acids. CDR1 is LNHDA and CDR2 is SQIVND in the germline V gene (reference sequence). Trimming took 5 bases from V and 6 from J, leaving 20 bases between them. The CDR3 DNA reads TGTGCCAGTAGTCCTCTCGTGGGGGGACACTCCGAGCAGTACTTC. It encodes CASSPLVGGHSEQYF.

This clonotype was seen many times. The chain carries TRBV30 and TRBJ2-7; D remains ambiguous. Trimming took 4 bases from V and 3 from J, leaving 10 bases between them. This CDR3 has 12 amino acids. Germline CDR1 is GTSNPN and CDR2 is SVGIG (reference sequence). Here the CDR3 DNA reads TGTGCCTGGACCCCAGACAACTACGAGCAGTACTTC. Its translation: CAWTPDNYEQYF.

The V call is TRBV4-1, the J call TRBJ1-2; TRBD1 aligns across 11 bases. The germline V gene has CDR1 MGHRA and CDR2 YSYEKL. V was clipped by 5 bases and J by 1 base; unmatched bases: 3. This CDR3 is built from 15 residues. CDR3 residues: CASSSGTGGNYGYTF. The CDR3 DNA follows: TGCGCCAGCAGCTCTGGGACAGGGGGTAACTATGGCTACACCTTC.

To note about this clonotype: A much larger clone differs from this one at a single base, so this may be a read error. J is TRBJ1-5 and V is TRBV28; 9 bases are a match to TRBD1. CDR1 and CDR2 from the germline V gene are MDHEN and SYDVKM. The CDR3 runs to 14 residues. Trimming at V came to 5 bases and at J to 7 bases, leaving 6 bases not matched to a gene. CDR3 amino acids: CASSPGQGQQPQHF. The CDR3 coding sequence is TGTGCCAGCAGTCCGGGACAGGGCCAACAGCCCCAGCATTTT.

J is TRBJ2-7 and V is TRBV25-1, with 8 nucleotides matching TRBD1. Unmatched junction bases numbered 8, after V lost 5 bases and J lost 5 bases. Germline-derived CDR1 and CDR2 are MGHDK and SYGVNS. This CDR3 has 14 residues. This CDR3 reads CASSFTGGVNEQYF. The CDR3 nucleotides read TGTGCCAGCAGTTTTACAGGGGGTGTCAACGAGCAGTACTTC.

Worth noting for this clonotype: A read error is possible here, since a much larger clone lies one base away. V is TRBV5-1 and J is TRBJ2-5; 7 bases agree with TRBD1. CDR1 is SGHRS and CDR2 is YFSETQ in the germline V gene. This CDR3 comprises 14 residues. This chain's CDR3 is CASSRRDSQETQDF. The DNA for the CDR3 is TGCGCCAGCAGCCGAAGGGACAGCCAAGAGACCCAGGACTTC.

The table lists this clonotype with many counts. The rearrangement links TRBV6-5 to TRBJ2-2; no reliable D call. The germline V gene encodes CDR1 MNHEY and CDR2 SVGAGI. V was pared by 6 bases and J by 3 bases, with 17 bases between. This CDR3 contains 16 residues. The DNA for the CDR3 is TGTGCCAGCAGCCGGCAAGGCGGTTGGGACACCGGGGAGCTGTTTTTT. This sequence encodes CASSRQGGWDTGELFF.

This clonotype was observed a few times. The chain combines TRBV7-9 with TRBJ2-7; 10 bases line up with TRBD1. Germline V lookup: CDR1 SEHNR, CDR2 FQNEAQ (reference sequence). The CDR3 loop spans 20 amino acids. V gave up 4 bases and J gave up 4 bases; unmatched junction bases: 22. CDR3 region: CASSSPPGQGLVTGVYEQYF. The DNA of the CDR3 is TGTGCCAGCAGCTCCCCGCCGGGACAGGGGTTAGTGACCGGGGTATACGAGCAGTACTTC. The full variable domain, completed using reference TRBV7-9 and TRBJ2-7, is DTGVSQNPRHKITKRGQNVTFRCDPISEHNRLYWYRQTLGQGPEFLTYFQNEAQLEKSRLLSDRFSAERPKGSFSTLEIQRTEQGDSAMYLCASSSPPGQGLVTGVYEQYFGPGTRLTVT.

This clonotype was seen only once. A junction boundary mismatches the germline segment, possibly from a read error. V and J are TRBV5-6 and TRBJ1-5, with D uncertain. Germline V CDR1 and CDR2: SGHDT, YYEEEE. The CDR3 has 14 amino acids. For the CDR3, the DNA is TGTGCCAGCAGCCTTTTGGCTGGCAATCAGCCCCTGCATTTT. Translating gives CASSLLAGNQPLHF.

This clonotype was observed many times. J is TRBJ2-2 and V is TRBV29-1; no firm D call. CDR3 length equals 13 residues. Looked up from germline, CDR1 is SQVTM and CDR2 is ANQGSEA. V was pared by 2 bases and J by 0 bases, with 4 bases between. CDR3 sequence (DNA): TGCAGCGTTGAATCGGCGAACACCGGGGAGCTGTTTTTT. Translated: CSVESANTGELFF.

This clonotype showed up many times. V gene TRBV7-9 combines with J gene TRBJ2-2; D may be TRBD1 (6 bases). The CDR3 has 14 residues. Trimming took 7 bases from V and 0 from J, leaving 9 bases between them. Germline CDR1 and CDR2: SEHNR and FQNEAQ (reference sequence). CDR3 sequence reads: CASIWTANTGELFF. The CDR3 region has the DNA TGTGCCAGCATCTGGACAGCGAACACCGGGGAGCTGTTTTTT.

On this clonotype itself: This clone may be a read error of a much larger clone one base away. This chain's CDR3 is CTSSSGHMGAYEQYF. The CDR3 DNA reads as TGTACCAGCAGCTCGGGACATATGGGCGCCTACGAGCAGTACTTC. This sequence joins TRBV7-2 and TRBJ2-7; possibly TRBD1 for D (6 bases). CDR1 and CDR2 from the germline V gene are SGHTA and FQGNSA. The CDR3 extends over 15 amino acids. V was clipped by 4 bases and J by 2 bases, with 15 bases between them. The whole variable domain, remainder taken from reference TRBV7-2 and TRBJ2-7, is GAGVSQSPSNKVTEKGKDVELRCDPISGHTALYWYRQSLGQGLEFLIYFQGNSAPDKSGLPSDRFSAERTGGSVSTLTIQRTQQEDSAVYLCTSSSGHMGAYEQYFGPGTRLTVT.

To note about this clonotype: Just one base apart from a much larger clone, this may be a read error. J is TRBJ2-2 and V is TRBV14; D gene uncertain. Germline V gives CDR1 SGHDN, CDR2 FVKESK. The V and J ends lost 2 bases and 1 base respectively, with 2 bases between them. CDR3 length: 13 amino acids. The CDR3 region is CASSQRNTGELFF. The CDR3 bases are TGTGCCAGCAGCCAACGGAACACCGGGGAGCTGTTTTTT.

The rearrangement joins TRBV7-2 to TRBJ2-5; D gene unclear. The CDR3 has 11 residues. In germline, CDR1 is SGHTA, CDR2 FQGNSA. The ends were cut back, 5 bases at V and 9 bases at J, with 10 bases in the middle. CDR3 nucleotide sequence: TGTGCCAGCAGCCATAAGTCATCCCAGTACTTC. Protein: CASSHKSSQYF.

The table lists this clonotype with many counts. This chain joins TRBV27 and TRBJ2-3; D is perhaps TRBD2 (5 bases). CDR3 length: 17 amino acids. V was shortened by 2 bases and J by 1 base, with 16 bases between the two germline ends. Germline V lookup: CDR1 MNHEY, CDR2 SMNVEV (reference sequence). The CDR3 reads CASSLLIGLAGTDTQYF. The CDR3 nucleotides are TGTGCCAGCAGTTTACTGATTGGGCTAGCCGGCACAGATACGCAGTATTTT.